This T cell receptor (beta chain) was captured by sequencing in a study of response to subunit inactivated influenza vaccine. Using its own MiXCR run on the RT-PCR reads, TCRdb lists one record per CDR3 protein. The data show about 650,000 distinct CDR3 sequences, with around 15% seen just once and less than 9% held by the top ten. Trimming cost V 2 bases and J 6 bases; bases outside gene matches: 10. Germline V gene sequence: CDR1 SGHRS, CDR2 YFSETQ. The CDR3 sequence is 15 residues long. This clonotype has only a few counts. Source: PBMCs from blood, taken roughly 15 days before vaccination. The gene calls are TRBV5-1 and TRBJ1-1; 7 bases align to TRBD1. This TCR derives from a man in his forties or fifties who received an inactivated influenza vaccine. CDR3 in amino acids: CASSLTAGGRPEAFF. The CDR3 DNA is TGCGCCAGCAGCTTAACGGCAGGGGGTCGTCCTGAAGCTTTCTTT. Full variable domain (rest looked up from reference TRBV5-1 and TRBJ1-1): KAGVTQTPRYLIKTRGQQVTLSCSPISGHRSVSWYQQTPGQGLQFLFEYFSETQRNKGNFPGRFSGRQFSNSRSEMNVSTLELGDSALYLCASSLTAGGRPEAFFGQGTRLTVV.